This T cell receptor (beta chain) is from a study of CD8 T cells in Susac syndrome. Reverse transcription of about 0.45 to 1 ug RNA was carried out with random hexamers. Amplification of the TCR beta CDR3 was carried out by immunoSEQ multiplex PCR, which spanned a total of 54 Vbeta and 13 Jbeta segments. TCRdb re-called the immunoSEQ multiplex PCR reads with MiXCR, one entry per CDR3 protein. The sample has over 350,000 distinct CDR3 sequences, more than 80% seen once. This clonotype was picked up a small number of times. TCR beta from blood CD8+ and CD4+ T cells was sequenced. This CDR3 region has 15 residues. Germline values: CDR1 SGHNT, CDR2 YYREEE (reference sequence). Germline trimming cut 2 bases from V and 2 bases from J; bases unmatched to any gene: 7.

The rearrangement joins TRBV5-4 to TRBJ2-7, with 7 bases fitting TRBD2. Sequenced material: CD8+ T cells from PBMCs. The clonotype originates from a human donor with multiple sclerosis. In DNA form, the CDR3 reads TGTGCCAGCAGCTTTAATCAAGGACTAGCCTACGAGCAGTACTTC. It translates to CASSFNQGLAYEQYF. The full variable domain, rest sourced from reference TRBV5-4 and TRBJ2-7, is ETGVTQSPTHLIKTRGQQVTLRCSSQSGHNTVSWYQQALGQGPQFIFQYYREEENGRGNFPPRFSGLQFPNYSSELNVNALELDDSALYLCASSFNQGLAYEQYFGPGTRLTVT.